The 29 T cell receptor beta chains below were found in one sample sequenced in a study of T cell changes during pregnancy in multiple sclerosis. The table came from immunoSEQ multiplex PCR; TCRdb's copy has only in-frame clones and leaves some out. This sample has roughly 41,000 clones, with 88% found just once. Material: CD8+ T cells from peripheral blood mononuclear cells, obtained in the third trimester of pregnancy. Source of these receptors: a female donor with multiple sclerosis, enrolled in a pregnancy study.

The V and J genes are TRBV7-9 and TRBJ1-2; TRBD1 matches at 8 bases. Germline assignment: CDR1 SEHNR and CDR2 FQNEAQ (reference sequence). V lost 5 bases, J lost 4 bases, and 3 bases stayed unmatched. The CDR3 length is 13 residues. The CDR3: CASSPGGSYGYTF. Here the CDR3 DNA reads TGTGCCAGCAGCCCAGGGGGCAGCTATGGCTACACCTTC. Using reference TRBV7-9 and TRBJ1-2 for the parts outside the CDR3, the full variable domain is DTGVSQNPRHKITKRGQNVTFRCDPISEHNRLYWYRQTLGQGPEFLTYFQNEAQLEKSRLLSDRFSAERPKGSFSTLEIQRTEQGDSAMYLCASSPGGSYGYTFGSGTRLTVV.

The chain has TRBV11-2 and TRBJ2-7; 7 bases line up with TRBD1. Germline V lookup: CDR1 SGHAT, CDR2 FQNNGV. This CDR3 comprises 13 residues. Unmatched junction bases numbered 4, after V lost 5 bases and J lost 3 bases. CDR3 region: CASSLRGSYEQYF. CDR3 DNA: TGTGCCAGCAGCCTCAGGGGGAGCTACGAGCAGTACTTC.

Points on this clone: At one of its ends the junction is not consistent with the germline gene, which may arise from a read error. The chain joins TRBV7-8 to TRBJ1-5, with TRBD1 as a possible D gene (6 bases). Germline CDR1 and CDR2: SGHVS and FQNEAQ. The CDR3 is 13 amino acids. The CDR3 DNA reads TGTGCCAGCAGCTTAGAGGGAACCCGGGACATCGCGTTT. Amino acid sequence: CASSLEGTRDIAF.

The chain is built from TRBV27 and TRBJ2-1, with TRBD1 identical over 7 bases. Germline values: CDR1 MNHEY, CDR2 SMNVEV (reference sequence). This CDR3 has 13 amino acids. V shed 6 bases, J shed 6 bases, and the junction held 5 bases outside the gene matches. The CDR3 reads CASSLGTVNEQFF. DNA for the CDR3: TGTGCCAGCAGCCTAGGGACAGTCAATGAGCAGTTCTTC.

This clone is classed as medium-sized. The CDR3 here is CASSPLSWGDGQPQHF. CDR3 bases: TGTGCCAGCAGCCCCCTTAGTTGGGGGGATGGTCAGCCCCAGCATTTT. The chain is built from TRBV6-6 and TRBJ1-5; TRBD1 is a possible D gene (5 bases). Trimming stripped 6 bases from V and 6 bases from J, with 21 bases between. This CDR3 contains 16 residues. Germline V CDR1 and CDR2: MNHNY, SVGAGI (reference sequence).

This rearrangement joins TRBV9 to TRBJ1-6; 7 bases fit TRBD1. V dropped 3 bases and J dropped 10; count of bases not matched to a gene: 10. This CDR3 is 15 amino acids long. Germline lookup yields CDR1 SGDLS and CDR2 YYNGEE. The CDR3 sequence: CASSAIGTVSSPLHF. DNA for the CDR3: TGTGCCAGCAGCGCGATCGGGACAGTAAGCTCACCCCTCCACTTT.

In DNA form, the CDR3 reads TGTGCCAGCAGCGGCACAGGGGCCATGGCCAGGAGCAATCAGCCCCAGCATTTT. Translation: CASSGTGAMARSNQPQHF. The chain couples TRBV28 to TRBJ1-5; 7 bases align to TRBD1. Germline loops: CDR1 MDHEN, CDR2 SYDVKM. The V gene end was trimmed by 6 bases and the J gene end by 1 base; junction bases not matched to a gene: 15. There are 18 residues in the CDR3.

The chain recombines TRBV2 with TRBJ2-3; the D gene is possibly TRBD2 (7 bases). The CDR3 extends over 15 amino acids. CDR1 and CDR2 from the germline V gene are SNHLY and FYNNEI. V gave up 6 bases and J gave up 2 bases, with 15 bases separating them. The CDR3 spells CASRRGGWYTDTQYF. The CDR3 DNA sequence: TGTGCCAGCAGAAGGGGGGGCTGGTACACAGATACGCAGTATTTT.

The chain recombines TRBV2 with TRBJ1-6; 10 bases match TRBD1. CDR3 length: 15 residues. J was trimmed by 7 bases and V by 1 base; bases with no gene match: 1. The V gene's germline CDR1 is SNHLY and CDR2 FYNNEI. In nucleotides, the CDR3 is TGTGCCAGCAGTGAAGGGGGACAGGGGAATTCACCCCTCCACTTT. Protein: CASSEGGQGNSPLHF.

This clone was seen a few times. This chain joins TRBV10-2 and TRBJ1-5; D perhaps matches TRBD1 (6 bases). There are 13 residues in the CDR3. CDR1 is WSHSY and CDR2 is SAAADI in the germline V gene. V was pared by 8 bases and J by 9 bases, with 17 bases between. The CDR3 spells CASAPGHKSPQHF. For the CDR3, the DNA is TGCGCCAGCGCGCCGGGACACAAATCGCCCCAGCATTTT.

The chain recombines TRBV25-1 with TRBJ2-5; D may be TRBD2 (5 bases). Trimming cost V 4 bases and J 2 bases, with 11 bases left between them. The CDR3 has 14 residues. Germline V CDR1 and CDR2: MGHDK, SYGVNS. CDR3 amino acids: CASSVEGLQETQYF. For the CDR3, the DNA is TGTGCCAGCAGTGTCGAGGGCCTGCAAGAGACCCAGTACTTC.

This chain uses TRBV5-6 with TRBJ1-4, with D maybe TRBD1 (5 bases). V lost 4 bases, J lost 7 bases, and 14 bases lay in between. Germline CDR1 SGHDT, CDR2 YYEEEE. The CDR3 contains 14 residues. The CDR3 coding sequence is TGTGCCAGCAGCCCCGGGGGATTGGTTGAAAAACTGTTTTTT. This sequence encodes CASSPGGLVEKLFF. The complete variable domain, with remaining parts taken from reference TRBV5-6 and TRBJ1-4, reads DAGVTQSPTHLIKTRGQQVTLRCSPKSGHDTVSWYQQALGQGPQFIFQYYEEEERQRGNFPDRFSGHQFPNYSSELNVNALLLGDSALYLCASSPGGLVEKLFFGSGTQLSVL.

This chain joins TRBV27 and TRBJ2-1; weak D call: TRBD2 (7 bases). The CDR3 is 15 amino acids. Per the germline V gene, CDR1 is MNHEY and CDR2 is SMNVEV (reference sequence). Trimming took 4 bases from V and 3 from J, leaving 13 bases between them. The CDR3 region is CASSWAGALYNEQFF. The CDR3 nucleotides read TGTGCCAGCAGTTGGGCGGGGGCCCTCTACAATGAGCAGTTCTTC.

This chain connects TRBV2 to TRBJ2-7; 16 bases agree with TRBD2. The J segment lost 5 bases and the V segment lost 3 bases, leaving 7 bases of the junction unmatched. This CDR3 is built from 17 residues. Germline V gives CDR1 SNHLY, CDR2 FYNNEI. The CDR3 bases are TGTGCCAGCAGTGAGGGACTAGCGGGGGGGCGGAGGGACGAGCAGTACTTC. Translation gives CASSEGLAGGRRDEQYF.

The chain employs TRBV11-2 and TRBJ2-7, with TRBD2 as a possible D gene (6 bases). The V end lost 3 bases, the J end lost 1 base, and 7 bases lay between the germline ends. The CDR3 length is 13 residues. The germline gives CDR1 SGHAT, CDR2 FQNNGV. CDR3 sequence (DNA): TGTGCCAGCAGCTTGGGGGGATCCTACGAGCAGTACTTC. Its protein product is CASSLGGSYEQYF.

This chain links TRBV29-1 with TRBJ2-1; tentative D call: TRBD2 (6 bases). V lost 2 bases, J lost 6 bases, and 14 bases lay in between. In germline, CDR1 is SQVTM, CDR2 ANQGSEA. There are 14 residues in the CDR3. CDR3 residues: CSVEPPGLFNEQFF. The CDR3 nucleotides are TGCAGCGTTGAACCGCCGGGACTTTTCAATGAGCAGTTCTTC.

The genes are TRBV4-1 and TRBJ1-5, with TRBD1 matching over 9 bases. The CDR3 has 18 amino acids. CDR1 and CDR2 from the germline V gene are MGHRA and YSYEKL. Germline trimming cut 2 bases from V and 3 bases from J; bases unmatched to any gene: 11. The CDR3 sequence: CASSQLATGTGNNQPQHF. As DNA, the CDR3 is TGCGCCAGCAGCCAACTCGCAACCGGGACAGGGAACAATCAGCCCCAGCATTTT.

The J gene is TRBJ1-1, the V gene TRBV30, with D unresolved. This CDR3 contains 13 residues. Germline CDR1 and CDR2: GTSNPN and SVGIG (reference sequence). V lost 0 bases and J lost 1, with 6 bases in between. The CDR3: CAWSVRGNTEAFF. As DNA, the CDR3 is TGTGCCTGGAGTGTACGAGGGAACACTGAAGCTTTCTTT.

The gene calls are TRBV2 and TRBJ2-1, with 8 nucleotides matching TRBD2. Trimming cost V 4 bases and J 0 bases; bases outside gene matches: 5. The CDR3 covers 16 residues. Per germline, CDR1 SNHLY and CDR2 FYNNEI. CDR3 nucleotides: TGTGCCAGCAGTGTAACGGGGGGGCCCTCCTACAATGAGCAGTTCTTC. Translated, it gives CASSVTGGPSYNEQFF.

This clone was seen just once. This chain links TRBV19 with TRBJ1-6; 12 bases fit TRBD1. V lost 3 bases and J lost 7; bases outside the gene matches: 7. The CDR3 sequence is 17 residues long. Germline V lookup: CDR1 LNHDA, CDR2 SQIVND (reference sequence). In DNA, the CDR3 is TGTGCCAGTAGTATGGGGACAGGGGGCGGTTGGAATTCACCCCTCCACTTT. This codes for CASSMGTGGGWNSPLHF.

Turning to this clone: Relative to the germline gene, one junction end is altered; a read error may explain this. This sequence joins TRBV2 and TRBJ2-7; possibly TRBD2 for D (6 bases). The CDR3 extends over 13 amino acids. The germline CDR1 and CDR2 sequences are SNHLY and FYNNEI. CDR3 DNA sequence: TGTGCCAGCAGTGAAGCGCGGGAACCCCAAGGCCTCTTC. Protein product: CASSEAREPQGLF.

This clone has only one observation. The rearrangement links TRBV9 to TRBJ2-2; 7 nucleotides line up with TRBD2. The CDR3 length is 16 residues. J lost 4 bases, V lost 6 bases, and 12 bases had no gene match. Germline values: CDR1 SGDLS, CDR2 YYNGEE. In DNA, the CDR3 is TGTGCCAGCACCATCAGGGAGGGGCCATTCACCGGGGAGCTGTTTTTT. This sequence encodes CASTIREGPFTGELFF.

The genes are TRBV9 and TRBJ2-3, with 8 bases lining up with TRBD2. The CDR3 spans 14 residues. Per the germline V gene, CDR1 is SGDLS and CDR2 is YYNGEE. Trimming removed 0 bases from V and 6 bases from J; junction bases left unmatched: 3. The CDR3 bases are TGTGCCAGCAGCGTAGGCGGGGGGAAGGATACGCAGTATTTT. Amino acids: CASSVGGGKDTQYF.

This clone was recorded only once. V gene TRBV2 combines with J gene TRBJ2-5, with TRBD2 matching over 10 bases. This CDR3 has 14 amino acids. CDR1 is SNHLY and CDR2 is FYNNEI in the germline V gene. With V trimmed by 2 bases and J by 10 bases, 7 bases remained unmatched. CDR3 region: CASSETSGAVRQYF. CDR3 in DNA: TGTGCCAGCAGTGAAACTAGCGGGGCAGTGCGCCAGTACTTC.

CDR3 protein: CASSYSVGTRSYEQYF. The CDR3 nucleotides are TGTGCCAGCAGTTACTCAGTCGGGACTAGATCCTACGAGCAGTACTTC. The chain uses TRBV6-5 and TRBJ2-7, with 8 nucleotides matching TRBD2. Trimming removed 0 bases from V and 1 base from J; junction bases left unmatched: 5. The CDR3 loop spans 16 amino acids. CDR1 and CDR2 (germline): MNHEY, SVGAGI.

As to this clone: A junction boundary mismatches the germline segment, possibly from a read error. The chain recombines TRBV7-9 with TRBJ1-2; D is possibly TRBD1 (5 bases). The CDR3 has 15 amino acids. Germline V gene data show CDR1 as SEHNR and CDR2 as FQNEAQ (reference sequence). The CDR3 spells CASSLGEPGLYGYTF. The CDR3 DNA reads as TGTGCCAGCAGTTTAGGGGAGCCCGGACTGTATGGCTACACCTTC.

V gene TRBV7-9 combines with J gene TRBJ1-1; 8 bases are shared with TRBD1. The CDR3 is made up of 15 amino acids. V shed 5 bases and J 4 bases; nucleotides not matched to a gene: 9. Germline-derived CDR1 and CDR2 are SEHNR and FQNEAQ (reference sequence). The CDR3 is CASSLGQGVFTEAFF. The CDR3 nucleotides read TGTGCCAGCAGCCTAGGACAGGGCGTTTTCACTGAAGCTTTCTTT. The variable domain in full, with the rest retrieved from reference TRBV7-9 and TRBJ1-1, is DTGVSQNPRHKITKRGQNVTFRCDPISEHNRLYWYRQTLGQGPEFLTYFQNEAQLEKSRLLSDRFSAERPKGSFSTLEIQRTEQGDSAMYLCASSLGQGVFTEAFFGQGTRLTVV.

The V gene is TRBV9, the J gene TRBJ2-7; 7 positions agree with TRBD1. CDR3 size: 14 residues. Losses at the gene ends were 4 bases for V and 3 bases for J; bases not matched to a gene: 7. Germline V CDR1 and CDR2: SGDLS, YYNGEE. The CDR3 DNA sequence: TGTGCCAGCAGCCCTGGACAGGTGTACTACGAGCAGTACTTC. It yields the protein CASSPGQVYYEQYF.

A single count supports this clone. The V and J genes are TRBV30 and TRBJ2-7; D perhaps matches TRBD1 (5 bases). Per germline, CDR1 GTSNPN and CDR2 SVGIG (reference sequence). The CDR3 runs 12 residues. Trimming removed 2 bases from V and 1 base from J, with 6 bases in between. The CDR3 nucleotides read TGTGCCTGGAGTTCAGGGTCCTACGAGCAGTACTTC. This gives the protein CAWSSGSYEQYF.